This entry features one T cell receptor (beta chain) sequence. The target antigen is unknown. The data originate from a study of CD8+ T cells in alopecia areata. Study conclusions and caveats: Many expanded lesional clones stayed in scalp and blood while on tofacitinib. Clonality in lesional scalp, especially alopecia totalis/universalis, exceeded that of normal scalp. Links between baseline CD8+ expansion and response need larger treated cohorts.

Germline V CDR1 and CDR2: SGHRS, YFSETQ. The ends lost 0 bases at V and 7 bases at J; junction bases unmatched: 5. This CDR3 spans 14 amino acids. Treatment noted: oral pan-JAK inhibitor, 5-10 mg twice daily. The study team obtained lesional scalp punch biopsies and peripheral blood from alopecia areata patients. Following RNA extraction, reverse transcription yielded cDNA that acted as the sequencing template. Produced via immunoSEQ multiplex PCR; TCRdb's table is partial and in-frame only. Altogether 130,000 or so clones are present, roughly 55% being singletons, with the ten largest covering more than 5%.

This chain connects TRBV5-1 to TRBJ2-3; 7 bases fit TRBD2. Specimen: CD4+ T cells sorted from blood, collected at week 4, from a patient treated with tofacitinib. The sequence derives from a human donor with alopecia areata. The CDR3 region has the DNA TGCGCCAGCAGCTTGGATACTAGCGCCAATACGCAGTATTTT. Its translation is CASSLDTSANTQYF.